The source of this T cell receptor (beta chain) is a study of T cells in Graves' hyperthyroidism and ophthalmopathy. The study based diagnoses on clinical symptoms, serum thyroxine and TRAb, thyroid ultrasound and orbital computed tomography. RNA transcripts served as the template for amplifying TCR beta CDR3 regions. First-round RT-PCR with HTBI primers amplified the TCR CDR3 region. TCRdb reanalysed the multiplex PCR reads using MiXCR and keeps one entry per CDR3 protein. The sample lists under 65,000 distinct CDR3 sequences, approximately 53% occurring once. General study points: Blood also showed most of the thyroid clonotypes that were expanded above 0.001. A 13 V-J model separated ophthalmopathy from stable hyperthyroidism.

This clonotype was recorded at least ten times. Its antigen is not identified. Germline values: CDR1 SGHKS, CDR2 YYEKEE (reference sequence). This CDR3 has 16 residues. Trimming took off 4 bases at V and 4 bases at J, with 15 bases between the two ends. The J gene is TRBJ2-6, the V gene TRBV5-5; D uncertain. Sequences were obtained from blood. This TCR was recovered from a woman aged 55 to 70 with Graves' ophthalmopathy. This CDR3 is CASSLGQTLGANVLTF. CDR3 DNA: TGTGCCAGCAGCCTCGGGCAAACTCTGGGGGCCAACGTCCTGACTTTC.